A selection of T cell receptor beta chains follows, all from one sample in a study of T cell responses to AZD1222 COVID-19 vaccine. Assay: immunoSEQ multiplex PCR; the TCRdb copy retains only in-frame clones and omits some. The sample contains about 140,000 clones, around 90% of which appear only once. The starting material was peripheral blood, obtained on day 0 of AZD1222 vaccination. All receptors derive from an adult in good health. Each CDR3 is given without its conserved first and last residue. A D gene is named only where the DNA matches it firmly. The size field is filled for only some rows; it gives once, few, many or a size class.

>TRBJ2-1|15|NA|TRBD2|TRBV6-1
ASSVPPLAGGYNEQF
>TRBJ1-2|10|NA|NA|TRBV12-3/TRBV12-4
ASRSTAGGYT
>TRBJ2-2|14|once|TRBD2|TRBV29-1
SVEGLAGLNTGELF
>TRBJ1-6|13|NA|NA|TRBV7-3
ASSLNRYPNSPLH
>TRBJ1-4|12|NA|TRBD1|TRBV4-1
ASSQVPSTGKLF
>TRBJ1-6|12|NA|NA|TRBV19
ASSRGGRNSPLH
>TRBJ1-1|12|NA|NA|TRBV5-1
ASSLALGAAEAF
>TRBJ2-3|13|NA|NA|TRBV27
ASSHIAGLTDTQY
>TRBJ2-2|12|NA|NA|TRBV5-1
ASSLLAGTGELF
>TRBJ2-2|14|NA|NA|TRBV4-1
ASSQGIASNTGELF
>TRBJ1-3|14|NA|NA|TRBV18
ASSPTDSPSGNTIY
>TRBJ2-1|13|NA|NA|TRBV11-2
ASTLGQGISNEQF
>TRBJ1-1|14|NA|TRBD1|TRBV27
ASSNRGRRVDTEAF
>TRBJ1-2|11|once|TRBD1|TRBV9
ASSQDRVGGYT
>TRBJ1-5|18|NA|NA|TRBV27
ASSPLRLAAMGGGNQPQH
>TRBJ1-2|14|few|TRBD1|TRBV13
ASSLGTTGEGYGYT
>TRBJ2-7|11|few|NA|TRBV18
ASSQIDSYEQY
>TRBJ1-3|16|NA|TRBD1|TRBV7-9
ASSLGEWTGRSGNTIY
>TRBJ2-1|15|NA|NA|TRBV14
ASSQAQGLSSYNEQF
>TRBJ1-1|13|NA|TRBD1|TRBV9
ASSATGGRITEAF
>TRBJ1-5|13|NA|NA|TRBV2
ASSEQDRVGQPQH
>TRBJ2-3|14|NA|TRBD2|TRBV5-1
ASSLTSDPLADTQY